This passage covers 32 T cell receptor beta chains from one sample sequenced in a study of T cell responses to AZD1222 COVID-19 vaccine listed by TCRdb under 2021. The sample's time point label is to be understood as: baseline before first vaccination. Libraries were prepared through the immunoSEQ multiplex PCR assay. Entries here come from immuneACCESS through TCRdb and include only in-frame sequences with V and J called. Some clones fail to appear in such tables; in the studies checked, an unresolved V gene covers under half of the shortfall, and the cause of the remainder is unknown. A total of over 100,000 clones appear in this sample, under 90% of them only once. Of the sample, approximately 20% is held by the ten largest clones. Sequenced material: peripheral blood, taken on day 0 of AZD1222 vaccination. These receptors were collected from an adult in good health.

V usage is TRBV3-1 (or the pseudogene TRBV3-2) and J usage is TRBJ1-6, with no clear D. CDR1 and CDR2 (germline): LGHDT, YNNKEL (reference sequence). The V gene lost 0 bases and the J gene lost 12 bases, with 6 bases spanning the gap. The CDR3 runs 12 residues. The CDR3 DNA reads TGTGCCAGCAGCCAAGAACCCCGACCCCTCCACTTT. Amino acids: CASSQEPRPLHF.

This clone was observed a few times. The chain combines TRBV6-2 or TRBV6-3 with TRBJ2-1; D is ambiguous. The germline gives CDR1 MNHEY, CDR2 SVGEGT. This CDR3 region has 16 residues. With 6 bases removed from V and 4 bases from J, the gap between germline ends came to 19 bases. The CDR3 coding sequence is TGTGCCAGCAGCAGTTACGCCGAGAACACTTACAATGAGCAGTTCTTC. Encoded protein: CASSSYAENTYNEQFF.

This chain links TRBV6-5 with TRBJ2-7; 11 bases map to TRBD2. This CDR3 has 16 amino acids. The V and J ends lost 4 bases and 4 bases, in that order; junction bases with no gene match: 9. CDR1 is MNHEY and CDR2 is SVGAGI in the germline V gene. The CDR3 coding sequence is TGTGCCAGCAGTTCCAGGACTAGCGGGTTTGAGTACGAGCAGTACTTC. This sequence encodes CASSSRTSGFEYEQYF.

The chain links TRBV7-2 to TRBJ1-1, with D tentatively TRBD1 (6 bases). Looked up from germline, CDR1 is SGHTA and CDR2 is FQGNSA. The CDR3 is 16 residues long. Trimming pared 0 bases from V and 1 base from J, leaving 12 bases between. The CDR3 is CASSLASGTPNTEAFF. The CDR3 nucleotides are TGTGCCAGCAGCTTAGCCTCCGGGACACCGAACACTGAAGCTTTCTTT.

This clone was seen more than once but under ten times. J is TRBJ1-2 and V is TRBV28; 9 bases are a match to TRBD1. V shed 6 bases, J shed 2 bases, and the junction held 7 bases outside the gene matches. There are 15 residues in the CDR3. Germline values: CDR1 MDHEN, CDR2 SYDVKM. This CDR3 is CASRMTGGANYGYTF. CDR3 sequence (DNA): TGTGCCAGCAGGATGACAGGGGGGGCGAACTATGGCTACACCTTC.

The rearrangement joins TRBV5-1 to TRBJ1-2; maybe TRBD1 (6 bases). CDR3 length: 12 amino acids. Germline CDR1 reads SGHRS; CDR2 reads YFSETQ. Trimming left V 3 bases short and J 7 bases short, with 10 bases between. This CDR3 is CASSSWDTGYTF. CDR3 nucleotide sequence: TGCGCCAGCAGCTCCTGGGACACTGGCTACACCTTC.

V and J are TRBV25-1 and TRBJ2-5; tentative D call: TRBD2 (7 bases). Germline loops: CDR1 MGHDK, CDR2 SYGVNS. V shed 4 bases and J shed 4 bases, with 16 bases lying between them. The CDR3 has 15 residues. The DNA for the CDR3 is TGTGCCAGCAGTGTATCCGGGGGCGGGGGAGAGACCCAGTACTTC. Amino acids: CASSVSGGGGETQYF. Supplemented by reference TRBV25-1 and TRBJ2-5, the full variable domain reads EADIYQTPRYLVIGTGKKITLECSQTMGHDKMYWYQQDPGMELHLIHYSYGVNSTEKGDLSSESTVSRIRTEHFPLTLESARPSHTSQYLCASSVSGGGGETQYFGPGTRLLVL.

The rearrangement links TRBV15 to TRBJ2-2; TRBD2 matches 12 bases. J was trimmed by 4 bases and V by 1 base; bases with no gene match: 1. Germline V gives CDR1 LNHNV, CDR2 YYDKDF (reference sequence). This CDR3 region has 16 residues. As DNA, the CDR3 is TGTGCCACCAGCAGAGTACTAGCGGGGGGCACCGGGGAGCTGTTTTTT. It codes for CATSRVLAGGTGELFF.

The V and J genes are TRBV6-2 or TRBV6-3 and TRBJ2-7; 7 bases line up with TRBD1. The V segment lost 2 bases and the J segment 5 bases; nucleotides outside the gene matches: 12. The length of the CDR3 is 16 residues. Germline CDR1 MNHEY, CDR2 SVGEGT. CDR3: CASSYPARQGTDEQYF. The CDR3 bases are TGTGCCAGCAGTTACCCAGCAAGACAGGGAACGGACGAGCAGTACTTC.

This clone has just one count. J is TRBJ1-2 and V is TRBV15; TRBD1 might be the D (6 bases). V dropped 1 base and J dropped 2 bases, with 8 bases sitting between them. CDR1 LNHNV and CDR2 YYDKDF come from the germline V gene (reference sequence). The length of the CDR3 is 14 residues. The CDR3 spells CATSRGGGNYGYTF. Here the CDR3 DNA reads TGTGCCACCAGCAGAGGAGGGGGGAACTATGGCTACACCTTC.

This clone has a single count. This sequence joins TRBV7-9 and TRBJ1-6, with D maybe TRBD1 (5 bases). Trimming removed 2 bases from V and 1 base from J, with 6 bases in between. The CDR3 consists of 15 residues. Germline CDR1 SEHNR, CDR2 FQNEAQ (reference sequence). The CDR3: CASSLKGSYNSPLHF. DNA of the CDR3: TGTGCCAGCAGCTTAAAGGGGTCCTATAATTCACCCCTCCACTTT.

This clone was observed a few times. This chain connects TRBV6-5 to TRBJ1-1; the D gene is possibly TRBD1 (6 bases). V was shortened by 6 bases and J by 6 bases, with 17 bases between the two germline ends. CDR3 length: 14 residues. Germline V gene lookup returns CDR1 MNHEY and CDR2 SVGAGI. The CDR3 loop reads CASRGGGVAPEAFF. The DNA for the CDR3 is TGTGCCAGCAGAGGGGGTGGAGTCGCACCTGAAGCTTTCTTT.

CDR3 residues: CASKVYLGTGQETQYF. In DNA form, the CDR3 reads TGTGCCAGCAAAGTATACCTAGGGACAGGACAAGAGACCCAGTACTTC. This sequence joins TRBV2 and TRBJ2-5, with TRBD1 identical over 8 bases. From germline, CDR1 is SNHLY and CDR2 FYNNEI. Trimming removed 7 bases from V and 2 bases from J; junction bases left unmatched: 12. CDR3 length equals 16 residues.

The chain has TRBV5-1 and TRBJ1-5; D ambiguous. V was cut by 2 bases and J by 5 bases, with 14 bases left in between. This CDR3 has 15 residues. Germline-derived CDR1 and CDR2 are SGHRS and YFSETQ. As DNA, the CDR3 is TGCGCCAGCAGCTTAGAAGGCACCAAGTATCAGCCCCAGCATTTT. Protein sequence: CASSLEGTKYQPQHF.

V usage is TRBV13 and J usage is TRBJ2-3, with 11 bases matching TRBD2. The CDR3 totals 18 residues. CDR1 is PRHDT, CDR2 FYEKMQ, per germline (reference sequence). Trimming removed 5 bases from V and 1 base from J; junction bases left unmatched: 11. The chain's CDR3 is CASSPDPVSGGGTDTQYF. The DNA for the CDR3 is TGTGCCAGCAGCCCCGACCCCGTTAGCGGGGGGGGCACAGATACGCAGTATTTT.

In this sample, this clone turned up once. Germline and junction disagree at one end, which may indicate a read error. The CDR3 sequence: CASSDGGAETQYF. The CDR3 DNA reads as TGTGCTAGCAGCGACGGGGGAGCGGAGACCCAGTACTTC. The V and J genes are TRBV7-7 and TRBJ2-5, with D perhaps matching TRBD2 (6 bases). CDR3 length equals 13 residues. Germline loops: CDR1 SSHAT, CDR2 FNYEAQ (reference sequence).

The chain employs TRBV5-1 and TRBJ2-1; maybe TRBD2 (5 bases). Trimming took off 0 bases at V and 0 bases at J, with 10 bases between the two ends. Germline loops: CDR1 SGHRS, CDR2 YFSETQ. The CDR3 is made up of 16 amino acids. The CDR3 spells CASSLGGPSSYNEQFF. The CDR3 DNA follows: TGCGCCAGCAGCTTGGGAGGGCCTAGCTCCTACAATGAGCAGTTCTTC.

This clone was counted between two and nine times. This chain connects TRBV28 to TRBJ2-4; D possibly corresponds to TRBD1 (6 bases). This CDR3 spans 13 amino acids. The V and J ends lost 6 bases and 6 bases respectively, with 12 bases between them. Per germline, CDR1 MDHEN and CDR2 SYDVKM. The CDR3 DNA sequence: TGTGCCAGCAGGGACGGACAGTTAAACATTCAGTACTTC. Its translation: CASRDGQLNIQYF.

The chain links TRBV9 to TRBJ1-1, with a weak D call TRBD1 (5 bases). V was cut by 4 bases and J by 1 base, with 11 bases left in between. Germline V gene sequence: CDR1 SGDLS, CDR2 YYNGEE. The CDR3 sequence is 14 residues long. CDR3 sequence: CASSLAGRNTEAFF. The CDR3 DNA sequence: TGTGCCAGCAGCCTAGCAGGGCGGAACACTGAAGCTTTCTTT.

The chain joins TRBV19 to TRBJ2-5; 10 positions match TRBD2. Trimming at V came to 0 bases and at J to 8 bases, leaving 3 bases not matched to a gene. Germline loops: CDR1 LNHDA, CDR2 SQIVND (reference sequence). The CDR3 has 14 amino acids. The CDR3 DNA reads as TGTGCCAGTAGTATAGATACTAGCGGGGACACCCAGTACTTC. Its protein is CASSIDTSGDTQYF.

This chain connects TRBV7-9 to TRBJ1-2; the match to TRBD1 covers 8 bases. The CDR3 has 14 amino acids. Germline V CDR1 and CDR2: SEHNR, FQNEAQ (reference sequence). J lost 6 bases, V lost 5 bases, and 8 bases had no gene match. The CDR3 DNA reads TGTGCCAGCAGCCACGGGACAGGAAAAGATGGCTACACCTTC. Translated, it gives CASSHGTGKDGYTF.

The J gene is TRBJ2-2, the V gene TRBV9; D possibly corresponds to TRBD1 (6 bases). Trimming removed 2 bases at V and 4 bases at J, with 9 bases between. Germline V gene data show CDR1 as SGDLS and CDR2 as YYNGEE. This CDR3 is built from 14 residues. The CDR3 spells CASSVRGGTGELFF. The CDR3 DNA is TGTGCCAGCAGCGTTCGAGGGGGCACCGGGGAGCTGTTTTTT.

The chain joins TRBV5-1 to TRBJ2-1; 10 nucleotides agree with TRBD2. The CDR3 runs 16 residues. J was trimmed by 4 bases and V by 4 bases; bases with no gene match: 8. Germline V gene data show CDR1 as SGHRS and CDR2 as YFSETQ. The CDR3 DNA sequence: TGCGCCAGCAGCCCCCTCCCAGCGGGGGGGTACAATGAGCAGTTCTTC. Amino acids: CASSPLPAGGYNEQFF.

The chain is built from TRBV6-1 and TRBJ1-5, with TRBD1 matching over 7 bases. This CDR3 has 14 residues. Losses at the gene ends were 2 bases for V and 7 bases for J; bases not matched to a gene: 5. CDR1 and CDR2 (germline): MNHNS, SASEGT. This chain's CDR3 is CASSEWTGEQPQHF. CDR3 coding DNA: TGTGCCAGCAGTGAATGGACAGGAGAGCAGCCCCAGCATTTT.

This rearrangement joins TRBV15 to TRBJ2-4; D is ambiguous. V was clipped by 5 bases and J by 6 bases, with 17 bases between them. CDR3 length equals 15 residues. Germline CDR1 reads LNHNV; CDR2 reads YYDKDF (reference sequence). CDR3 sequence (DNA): TGTGCCACCAGCTCCAGAGGTGGTCTGATAAACATTCAGTACTTC. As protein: CATSSRGGLINIQYF. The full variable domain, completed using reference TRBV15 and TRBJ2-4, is DAMVIQNPRYQVTQFGKPVTLSCSQTLNHNVMYWYQQKSSQAPKLLFHYYDKDFNNEADTPDNFQSRRPNTSFCFLDIRSPGLGDTAMYLCATSSRGGLINIQYFGAGTRLSVL.

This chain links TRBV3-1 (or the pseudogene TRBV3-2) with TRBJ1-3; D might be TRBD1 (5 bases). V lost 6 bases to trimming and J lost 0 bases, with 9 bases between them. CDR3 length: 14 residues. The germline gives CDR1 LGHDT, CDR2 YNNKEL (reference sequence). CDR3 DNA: TGTGCCAGCAGTCTTCAGGGCTCTGGAAACACCATATATTTT. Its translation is CASSLQGSGNTIYF.

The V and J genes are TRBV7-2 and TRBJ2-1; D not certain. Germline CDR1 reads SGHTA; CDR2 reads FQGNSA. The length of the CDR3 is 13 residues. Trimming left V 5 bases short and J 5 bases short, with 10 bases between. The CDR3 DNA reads TGTGCCAGCAGCCTAGGACCTAACAATGAGCAGTTCTTC. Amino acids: CASSLGPNNEQFF.

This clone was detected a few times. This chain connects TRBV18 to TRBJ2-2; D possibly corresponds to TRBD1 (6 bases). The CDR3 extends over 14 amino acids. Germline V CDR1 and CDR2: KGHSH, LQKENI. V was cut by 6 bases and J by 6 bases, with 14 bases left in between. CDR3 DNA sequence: TGTGCCAGCTCCCGGGACACGCTCGCCGGGGAGCTGTTTTTT. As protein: CASSRDTLAGELFF.

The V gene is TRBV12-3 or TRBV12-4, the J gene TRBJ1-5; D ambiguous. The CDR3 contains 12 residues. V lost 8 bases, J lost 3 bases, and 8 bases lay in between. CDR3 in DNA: TGTGCCAGCTGTCTTAACAATCAGCCCCAGCATTTT. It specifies CASCLNNQPQHF.

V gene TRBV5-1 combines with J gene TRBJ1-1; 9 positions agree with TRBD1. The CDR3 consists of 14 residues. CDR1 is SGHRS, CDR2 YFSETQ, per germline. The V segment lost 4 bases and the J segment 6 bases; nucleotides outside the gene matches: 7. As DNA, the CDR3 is TGCGCCAGCAGCGGAGGGACAGGGTTAGCTGAAGCTTTCTTT. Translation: CASSGGTGLAEAFF.

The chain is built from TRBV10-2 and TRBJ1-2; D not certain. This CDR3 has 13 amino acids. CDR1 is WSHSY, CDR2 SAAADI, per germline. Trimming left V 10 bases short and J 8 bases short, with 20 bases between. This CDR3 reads CATTHPQEVGYTF. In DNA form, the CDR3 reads TGCGCCACTACACACCCTCAGGAGGTGGGCTACACCTTC.

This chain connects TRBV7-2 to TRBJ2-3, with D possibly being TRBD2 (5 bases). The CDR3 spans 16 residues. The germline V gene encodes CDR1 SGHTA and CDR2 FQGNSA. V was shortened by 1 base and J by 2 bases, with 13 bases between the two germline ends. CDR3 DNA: TGTGCCAGCAGCTTAGATCGCGCCGGGAACACAGATACGCAGTATTTT. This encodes CASSLDRAGNTDTQYF.